One sample yielded the 5 T cell receptor beta chains listed below, sequenced in a study of blood T cell repertoires in COVID-19. Generated by immunoSEQ multiplex PCR, the TCRdb table keeps only in-frame clones and is missing some. Here the sample spans 350,000 to 450,000 clones, roughly nine tenths being singletons. Sequenced: PBMCs or T cells enriched from blood (not recorded which). These receptors were collected from a man between 25 and 39 years old who had recovered from COVID-19.

The V and J genes are TRBV10-1 and TRBJ2-1; a weak D match, TRBD2 (5 bases). The germline gives CDR1 WNHNN, CDR2 SYGVQD (reference sequence). V lost 0 bases, J lost 2 bases, and 11 bases lay in between. The CDR3 covers 16 residues. The CDR3 spells CASSESGARAYNEQFF. CDR3 coding DNA: TGCGCCAGCAGTGAGTCGGGAGCCCGTGCCTACAATGAGCAGTTCTTC.

The V and J genes are TRBV9 and TRBJ2-1, with D possibly TRBD2 on 6 matching bases. This CDR3 has 13 residues. CDR1 and CDR2 (germline): SGDLS, YYNGEE. V dropped 4 bases and J dropped 6 bases, with 11 bases sitting between them. The CDR3 loop reads CASSTRDSNEQFF. Written as DNA, the CDR3 is TGTGCCAGCAGCACCCGGGACTCCAATGAGCAGTTCTTC.

J is TRBJ2-5 and V is TRBV5-4; 9 bases fit TRBD1. The CDR3 extends over 14 amino acids. With 5 bases clipped from V and 0 bases from J, the junction kept 2 bases outside the gene matches. Germline CDR1 and CDR2: SGHNT and YYREEE (reference sequence). For the CDR3, the DNA is TGTGCCAGCAGAGGGGACAGGGACCAAGAGACCCAGTACTTC. It specifies CASRGDRDQETQYF.

CDR3 in amino acids: CASSERVISSYNSPLHF. In DNA, the CDR3 is TGTGCCAGCTCTGAGAGGGTTATCAGCTCCTATAATTCACCCCTCCACTTT. V usage is TRBV18 and J usage is TRBJ1-6; no clear D. The CDR3 length is 17 residues. The V gene's germline CDR1 is KGHSH and CDR2 LQKENI. V dropped 6 bases and J dropped 0 bases, with 15 bases sitting between them.

V usage is TRBV7-9 and J usage is TRBJ2-3, with a possible D match to TRBD1 (5 bases). Trimming pared 5 bases from V and 0 bases from J, leaving 12 bases between. Germline lookup yields CDR1 SEHNR and CDR2 FQNEAQ (reference sequence). The CDR3 is 15 amino acids. CDR3 loop: CASSRVDSSTDTQYF. CDR3 bases: TGTGCCAGCAGCCGCGTTGACAGTAGCACAGATACGCAGTATTTT.